The rows below give T cell receptor beta chains drawn from one sample of a study of CD8+ T cells in alopecia areata. The table came from immunoSEQ multiplex PCR; TCRdb's copy has only in-frame clones and leaves some out. Of about 150,000 clones in the sample, roughly 60% are singletons; the top ten hold 36%. What was sequenced was CD8+ T cells sorted from blood. The receptors were sampled from a human donor in good health. Both conserved end residues are part of each CDR3. The D gene is left open where the match is weak. Clone size is shown for a subset of rows, as once, few, many or a class of expanded clone.

TRBJ1-5 | once | - | TRBV5-1 | CASSSGPTLGQPQHF | TGCGCCAGCAGCTCCGGCCCCACACTGGGTCAGCCCCAGCATTTT
TRBJ2-7 | - | TRBD2 | TRBV9 | CASSPGTSGSSPGYEQYF | TGTGCCAGCAGCCCGGGGACTAGCGGGAGCTCGCCGGGCTACGAGCAGTACTTC
TRBJ2-7 | - | TRBD2 | TRBV23-1 | CASSQSRRGLAGAIVAEQYF | TGCGCCAGCAGTCAATCCCGGAGGGGACTAGCGGGAGCCATTGTCGCCGAGCAGTACTTC
TRBJ1-1 | - | - | TRBV6-1 | CASSKDPEIAEAFF | TGTGCCAGCAGTAAAGACCCCGAAATTGCTGAAGCTTTCTTT
TRBJ1-1 | - | - | TRBV29-1 | CSVTGVNTEAFF | TGCAGCGTTACGGGGGTTAACACTGAAGCTTTCTTT
TRBJ2-5 | many | - | TRBV11-2 | CASSRSGLQETQYF | TGTGCCAGCAGCCGTAGCGGCTTACAAGAGACCCAGTACTTC
TRBJ2-7 | - | - | TRBV29-1 | CSVVLVPYNYEQYF | TGCAGCGTTGTTCTCGTTCCTTACAACTACGAGCAGTACTTC
TRBJ2-7 | once | - | TRBV11-2 | CASRAGFSYEQYF | TGTGCCAGCAGAGCGGGTTTCTCCTACGAGCAGTACTTC
TRBJ1-4 | - | TRBD1 | TRBV6-5 | CASSYRDSEKLFF | TGTGCCAGCAGTTACCGGGACAGTGAAAAACTGTTTTTT
TRBJ2-5 | - | TRBD1 | TRBV28 | CASSSSGQEYF | TGTGCCAGCAGTTCGAGCGGACAGGAGTACTTC
TRBJ2-7 | few | TRBD2 | TRBV23-1 | CASSLEQGGDEQYF | TGCGCCAGCAGTCTAGAGCAGGGAGGGGACGAGCAGTACTTC
TRBJ2-4 | few | - | TRBV30 | CAWLDPVAKNIQYF | TGTGCCTGGCTGGACCCTGTGGCCAAAAACATTCAGTACTTC
TRBJ2-5 | few | - | TRBV29-1 | CSVVRETQYF | TGCAGCGTCGTGAGGGAGACCCAGTACTTC
TRBJ2-5 | few | TRBD1 | TRBV9 | CASSVLGTGGGETQYF | TGTGCCAGCAGCGTGCTTGGGACAGGGGGCGGTGAGACCCAGTACTTC
TRBJ2-1 | - | - | TRBV11-3 | CASSPEGSSHEQFF | TGTGCCAGCTCACCAGAAGGGTCTTCACATGAGCAGTTCTTC
TRBJ2-5 | - | TRBD2 | TRBV29-1 | CSVDGRTRQETQYF | TGCAGCGTTGACGGGCGGACTAGACAAGAGACCCAGTACTTC
TRBJ1-1 | few | - | TRBV27 | CASSLSRGSTEAFF | TGTGCCAGCAGTTTGTCCAGGGGAAGTACTGAAGCTTTCTTT
TRBJ2-3 | - | - | TRBV5-4 | CASSSHREDTQYF | TGTGCCAGCAGCAGCCACAGGGAAGATACGCAGTATTTT